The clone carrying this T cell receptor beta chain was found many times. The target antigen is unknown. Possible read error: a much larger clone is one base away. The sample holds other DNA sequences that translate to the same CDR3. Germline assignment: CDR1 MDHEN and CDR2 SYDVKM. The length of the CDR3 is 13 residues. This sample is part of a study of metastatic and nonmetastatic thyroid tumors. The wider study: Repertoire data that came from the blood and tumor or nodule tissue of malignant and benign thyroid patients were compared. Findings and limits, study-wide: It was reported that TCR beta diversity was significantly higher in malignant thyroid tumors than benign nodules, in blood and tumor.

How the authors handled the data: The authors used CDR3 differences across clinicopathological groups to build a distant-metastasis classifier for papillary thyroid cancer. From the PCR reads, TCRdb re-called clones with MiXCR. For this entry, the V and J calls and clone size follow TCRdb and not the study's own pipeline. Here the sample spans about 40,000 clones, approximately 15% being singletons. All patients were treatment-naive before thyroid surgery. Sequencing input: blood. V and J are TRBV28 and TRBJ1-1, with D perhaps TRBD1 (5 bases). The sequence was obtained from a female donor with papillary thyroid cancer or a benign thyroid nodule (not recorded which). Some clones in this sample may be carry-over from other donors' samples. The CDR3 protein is CASARGRETEAFF. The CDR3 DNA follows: TGCGCCAGCGCCCGGGGGAGGGAGACTGAAGCTTTCTTT.